Following are 13 T cell receptor beta chains from one sample sequenced in a study of blood T cell repertoires in COVID-19. The data were produced by immunoSEQ multiplex PCR, yet TCRdb's version contains in-frame clones alone and is incomplete. Among 500,000 or so clones listed, roughly nine tenths were seen once. Sequenced: PBMCs or T cells enriched from blood (not recorded which). The receptor set was obtained from a woman aged 18-30 years who had recovered from COVID-19.

The CDR3 sequence is CASSVSSGNTIYF. The CDR3 coding sequence is TGTGCCAGCAGTGTCAGCTCTGGAAACACCATATATTTT. The chain uses TRBV25-1 and TRBJ1-3; no firm D call. The CDR3 has 13 amino acids. Germline CDR1 MGHDK, CDR2 SYGVNS. Trimming cost V 4 bases and J 0 bases, with 4 bases left between them.

The rearrangement uses TRBV5-5 and TRBJ2-7; possible D gene TRBD1, 8 bases. V dropped 6 bases and J dropped 5 bases, with 21 bases sitting between them. Germline V gene lookup returns CDR1 SGHKS and CDR2 YYEKEE (reference sequence). CDR3 size: 15 residues. CDR3 in DNA: TGTGCCAGCACCCAGTCGACAGGGGAGGGCAACGAGCAGTACTTC. Translation: CASTQSTGEGNEQYF.

The rearrangement links TRBV28 to TRBJ1-5; 8 bases are a match to TRBD1. Trimming took 8 bases from V and 6 from J; bases not matched to a gene: 9. This CDR3 is built from 14 residues. In germline, CDR1 is MDHEN, CDR2 SYDVKM. The CDR3 protein is CASLSPGGGQPQHF. The CDR3 nucleotides read TGTGCCAGCCTTTCCCCAGGGGGCGGTCAGCCCCAGCATTTT.

The V gene is TRBV18, the J gene TRBJ2-5, with D maybe TRBD1 (6 bases). Germline V CDR1 and CDR2: KGHSH, LQKENI. This CDR3 is built from 13 residues. V dropped 5 bases and J dropped 4 bases, with 11 bases sitting between them. CDR3 protein: CASSAGELETQYF. The CDR3 nucleotides are TGTGCCAGCTCAGCAGGGGAACTAGAGACCCAGTACTTC.

The chain employs TRBV5-1 and TRBJ2-1; a possible D gene is TRBD1 (6 bases). Germline V CDR1 and CDR2: SGHRS, YFSETQ. The V gene lost 4 bases and the J gene lost 14 bases, with 13 bases spanning the gap. The CDR3 consists of 11 residues. The CDR3 region is CASSEQGNKFF. In nucleotides, the CDR3 is TGCGCCAGCAGCGAACAGGGAAATAAGTTCTTC. Combining the CDR3 with reference TRBV5-1 and TRBJ2-1 gives the whole variable domain KAGVTQTPRYLIKTRGQQVTLSCSPISGHRSVSWYQQTPGQGLQFLFEYFSETQRNKGNFPGRFSGRQFSNSRSEMNVSTLELGDSALYLCASSEQGNKFFGPGTRLTVL.

This chain connects TRBV4-2 to TRBJ2-2, with 9 positions matching TRBD1. This CDR3 has 17 residues. Per the germline V gene, CDR1 is LGHNA and CDR2 is YNFKEQ. V shed 1 base, J shed 3 bases, and the junction held 6 bases outside the gene matches. Here the CDR3 reads CASSQASGTGYTGELFF. As DNA, the CDR3 is TGTGCCAGCAGCCAAGCGTCCGGGACAGGGTACACCGGGGAGCTGTTTTTT.

This clone was picked up one time. The rearrangement joins TRBV4-1 to TRBJ2-1; 7 bases fit TRBD2. V dropped 1 base and J dropped 0; count of bases not matched to a gene: 6. Germline V gene lookup returns CDR1 MGHRA and CDR2 YSYEKL. The CDR3 is 17 amino acids. The CDR3 nucleotides are TGCGCCAGCAGCCAAGCCCCGATAGCGGGCTCCTACAATGAGCAGTTCTTC. The encoded protein is CASSQAPIAGSYNEQFF.

The chain employs TRBV28 and TRBJ2-2; TRBD2 agrees at 7 bases. The V segment lost 6 bases and the J segment 4 bases; nucleotides outside the gene matches: 14. The CDR3 covers 17 residues. The germline V gene has CDR1 MDHEN and CDR2 SYDVKM. CDR3 loop: CASSRLRDYLSTGELFF. The DNA for the CDR3 is TGTGCCAGCAGCCGGCTTCGGGACTACCTATCCACCGGGGAGCTGTTTTTT.

This clone was counted only a few times. The rearrangement uses TRBV6-5 and TRBJ1-4; the D gene is possibly TRBD1 (5 bases). From germline, CDR1 is MNHEY and CDR2 SVGAGI. Between the trimmed V and J ends, which lost 2 bases and 7 bases, there was a span of 11 bases. This CDR3 has 14 amino acids. The CDR3: CASSYDRDREKLFF. CDR3 nucleotide sequence: TGTGCCAGCAGTTACGACAGAGACCGTGAAAAACTGTTTTTT.

The rearrangement joins TRBV3-1 (or the pseudogene TRBV3-2) to TRBJ2-7, with TRBD2 matching 13 bases. The CDR3 has 16 residues. Germline loops: CDR1 LGHDT, CDR2 YNNKEL (reference sequence). After removal of 3 bases from V and 4 bases from J, the junction contained 6 bases not matched to a gene. The CDR3 region has the DNA TGTGCCAGCAGCCATGGACTAGCGGGGGCCATATACGAGCAGTACTTC. Translating it yields CASSHGLAGAIYEQYF.

CDR3 region: CASSLYTPAALQETQYF. The CDR3 nucleotides are TGTGCCAGCAGCCTATATACCCCAGCGGCCCTCCAAGAGACCCAGTACTTC. This chain links TRBV3-1 (or the pseudogene TRBV3-2) with TRBJ2-5, with D possibly matching TRBD2 (5 bases). CDR3 length: 17 amino acids. Per the germline V gene, CDR1 is LGHDT and CDR2 is YNNKEL (reference sequence). V was clipped by 4 bases and J by 1 base, with 19 bases between them.

The J gene is TRBJ2-3, the V gene TRBV5-1, with TRBD1 as a possible D gene (6 bases). The germline gives CDR1 SGHRS, CDR2 YFSETQ. Trimming removed 4 bases at V and 2 bases at J, with 20 bases between. The CDR3 covers 17 residues. DNA of the CDR3: TGCGCCAGCAGCCCGGGACAAATGATAATTTCCACAGATACGCAGTATTTT. Amino acid sequence: CASSPGQMIISTDTQYF.

The V gene is TRBV29-1, the J gene TRBJ2-4; D may be TRBD1 (5 bases). Trimming stripped 6 bases from V and 6 bases from J, with 12 bases between. The CDR3 contains 12 residues. Germline V CDR1 and CDR2: SQVTM, ANQGSEA. DNA of the CDR3: TGCAGCGTGGGGCAGGGCGGAAACATTCAGTACTTC. Its translation is CSVGQGGNIQYF.